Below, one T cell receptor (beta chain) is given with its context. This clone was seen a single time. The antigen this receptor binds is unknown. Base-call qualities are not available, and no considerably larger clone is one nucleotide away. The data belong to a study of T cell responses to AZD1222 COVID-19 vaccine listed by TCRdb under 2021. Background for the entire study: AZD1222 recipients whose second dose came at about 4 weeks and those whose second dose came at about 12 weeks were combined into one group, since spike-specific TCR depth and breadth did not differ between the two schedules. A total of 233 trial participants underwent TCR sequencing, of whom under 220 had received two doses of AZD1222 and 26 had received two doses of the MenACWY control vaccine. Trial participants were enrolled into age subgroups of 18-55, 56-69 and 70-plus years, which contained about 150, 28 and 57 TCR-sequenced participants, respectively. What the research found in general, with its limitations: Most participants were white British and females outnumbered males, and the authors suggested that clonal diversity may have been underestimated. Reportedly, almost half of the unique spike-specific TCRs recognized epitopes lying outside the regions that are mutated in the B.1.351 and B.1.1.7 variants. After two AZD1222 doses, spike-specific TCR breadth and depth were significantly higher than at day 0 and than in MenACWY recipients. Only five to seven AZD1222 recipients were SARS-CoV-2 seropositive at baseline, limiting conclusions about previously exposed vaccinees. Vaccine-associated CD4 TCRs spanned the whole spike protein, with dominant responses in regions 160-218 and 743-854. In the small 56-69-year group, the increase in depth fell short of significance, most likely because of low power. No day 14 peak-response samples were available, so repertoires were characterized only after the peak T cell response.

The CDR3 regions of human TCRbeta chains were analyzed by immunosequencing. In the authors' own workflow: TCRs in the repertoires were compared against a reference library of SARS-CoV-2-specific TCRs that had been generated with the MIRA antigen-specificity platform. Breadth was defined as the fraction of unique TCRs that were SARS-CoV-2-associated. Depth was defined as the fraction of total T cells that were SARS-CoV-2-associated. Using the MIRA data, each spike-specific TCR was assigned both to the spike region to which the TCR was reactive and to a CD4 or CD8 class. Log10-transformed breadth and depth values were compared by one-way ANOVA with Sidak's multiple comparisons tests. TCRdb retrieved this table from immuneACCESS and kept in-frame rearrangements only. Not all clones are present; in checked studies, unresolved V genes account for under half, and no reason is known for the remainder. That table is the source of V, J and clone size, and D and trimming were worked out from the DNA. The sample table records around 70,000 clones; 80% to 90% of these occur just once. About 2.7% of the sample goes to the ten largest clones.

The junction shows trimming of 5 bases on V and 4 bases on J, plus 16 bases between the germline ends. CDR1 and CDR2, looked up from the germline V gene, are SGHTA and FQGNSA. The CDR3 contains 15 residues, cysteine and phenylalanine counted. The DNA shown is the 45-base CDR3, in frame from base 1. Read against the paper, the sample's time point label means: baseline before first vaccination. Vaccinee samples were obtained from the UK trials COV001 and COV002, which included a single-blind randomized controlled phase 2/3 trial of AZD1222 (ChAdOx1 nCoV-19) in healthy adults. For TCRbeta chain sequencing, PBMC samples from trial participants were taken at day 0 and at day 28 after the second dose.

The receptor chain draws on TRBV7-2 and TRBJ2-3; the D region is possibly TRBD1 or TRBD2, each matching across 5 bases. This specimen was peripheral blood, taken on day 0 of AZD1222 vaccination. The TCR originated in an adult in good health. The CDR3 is CASSERGASPDTQYF. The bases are TGTGCCAGCAGCGAAAGAGGGGCAAGCCCAGATACGCAGTATTTT.